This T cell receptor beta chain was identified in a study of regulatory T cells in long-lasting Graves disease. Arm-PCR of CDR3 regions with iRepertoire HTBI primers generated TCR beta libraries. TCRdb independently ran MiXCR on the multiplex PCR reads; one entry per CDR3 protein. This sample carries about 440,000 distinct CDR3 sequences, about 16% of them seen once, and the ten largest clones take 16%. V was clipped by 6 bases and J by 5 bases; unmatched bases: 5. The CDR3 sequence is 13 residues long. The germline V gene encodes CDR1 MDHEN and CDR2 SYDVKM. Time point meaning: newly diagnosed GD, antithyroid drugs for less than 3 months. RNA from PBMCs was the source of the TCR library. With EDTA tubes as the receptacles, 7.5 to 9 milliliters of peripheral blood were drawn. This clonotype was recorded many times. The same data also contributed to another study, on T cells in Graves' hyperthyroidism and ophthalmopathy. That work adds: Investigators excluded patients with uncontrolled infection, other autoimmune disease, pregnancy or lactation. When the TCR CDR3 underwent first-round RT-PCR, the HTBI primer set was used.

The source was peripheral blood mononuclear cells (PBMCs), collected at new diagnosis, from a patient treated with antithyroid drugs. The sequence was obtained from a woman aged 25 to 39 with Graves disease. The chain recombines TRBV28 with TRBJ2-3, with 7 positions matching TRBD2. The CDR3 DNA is TGTGCCAGCAGCCCAACGGGAGGAGATACGCAGTATTTT. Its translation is CASSPTGGDTQYF.